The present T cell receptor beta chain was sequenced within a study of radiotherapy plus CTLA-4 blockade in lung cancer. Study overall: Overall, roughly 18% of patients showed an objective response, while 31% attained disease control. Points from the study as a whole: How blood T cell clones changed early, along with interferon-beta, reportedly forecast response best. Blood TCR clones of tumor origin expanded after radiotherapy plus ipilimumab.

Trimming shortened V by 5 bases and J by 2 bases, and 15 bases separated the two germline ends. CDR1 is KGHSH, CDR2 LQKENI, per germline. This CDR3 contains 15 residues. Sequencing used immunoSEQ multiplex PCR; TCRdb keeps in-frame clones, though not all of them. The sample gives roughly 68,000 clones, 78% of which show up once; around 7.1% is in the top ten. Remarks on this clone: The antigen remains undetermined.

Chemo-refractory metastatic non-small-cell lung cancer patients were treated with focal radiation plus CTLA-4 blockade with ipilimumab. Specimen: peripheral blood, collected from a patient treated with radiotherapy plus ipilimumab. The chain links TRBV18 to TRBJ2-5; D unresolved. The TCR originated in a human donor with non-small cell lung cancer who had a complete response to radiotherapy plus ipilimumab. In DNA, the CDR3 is TGTGCCAGCTCAACCCCGTCGGAGCGTCAAGAGACCCAGTACTTC. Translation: CASSTPSERQETQYF.